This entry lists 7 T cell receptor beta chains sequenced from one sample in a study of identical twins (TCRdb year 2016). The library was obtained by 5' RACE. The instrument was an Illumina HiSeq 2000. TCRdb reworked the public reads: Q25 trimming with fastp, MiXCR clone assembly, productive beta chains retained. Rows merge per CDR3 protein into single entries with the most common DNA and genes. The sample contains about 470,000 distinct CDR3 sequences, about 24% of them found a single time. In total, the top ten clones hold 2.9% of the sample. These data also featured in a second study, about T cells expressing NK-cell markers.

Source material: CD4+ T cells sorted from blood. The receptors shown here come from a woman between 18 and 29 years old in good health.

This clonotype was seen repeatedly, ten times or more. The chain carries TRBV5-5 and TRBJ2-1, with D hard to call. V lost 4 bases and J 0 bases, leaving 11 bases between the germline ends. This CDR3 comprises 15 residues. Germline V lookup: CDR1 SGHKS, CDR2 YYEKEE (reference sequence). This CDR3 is CASSPRTSSYNEQFF. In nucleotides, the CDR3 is TGTGCCAGCAGCCCCAGGACGAGCTCCTACAATGAGCAGTTCTTC.

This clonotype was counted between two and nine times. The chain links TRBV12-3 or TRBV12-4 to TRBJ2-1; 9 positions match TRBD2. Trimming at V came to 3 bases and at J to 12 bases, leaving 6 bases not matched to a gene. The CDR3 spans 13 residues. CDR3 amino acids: CASSLGLAGMQFF. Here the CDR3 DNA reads TGTGCCAGCAGTTTGGGTCTAGCGGGGATGCAGTTCTTC.

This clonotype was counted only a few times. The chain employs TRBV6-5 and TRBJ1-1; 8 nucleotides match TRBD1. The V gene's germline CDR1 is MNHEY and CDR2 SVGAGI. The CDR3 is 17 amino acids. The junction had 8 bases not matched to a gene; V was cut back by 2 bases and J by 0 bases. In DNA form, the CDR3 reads TGTGCCAGCAGTTACGCTCAGGGGGCCCAGTTGAACACTGAAGCTTTCTTT. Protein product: CASSYAQGAQLNTEAFF.

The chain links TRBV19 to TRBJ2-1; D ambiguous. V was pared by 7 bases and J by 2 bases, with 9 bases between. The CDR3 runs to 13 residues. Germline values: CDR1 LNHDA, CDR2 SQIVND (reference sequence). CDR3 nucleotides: TGTGCCAGTACGGCCGTAGCCTACAATGAGCAGTTCTTC. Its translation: CASTAVAYNEQFF.

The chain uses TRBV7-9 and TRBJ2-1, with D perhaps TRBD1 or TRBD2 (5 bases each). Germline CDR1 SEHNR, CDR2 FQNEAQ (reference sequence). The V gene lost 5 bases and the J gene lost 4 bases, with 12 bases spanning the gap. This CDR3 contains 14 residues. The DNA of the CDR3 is TGTGCCAGCAGCACTGGGACCGGTTACAATGAGCAGTTCTTC. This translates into CASSTGTGYNEQFF. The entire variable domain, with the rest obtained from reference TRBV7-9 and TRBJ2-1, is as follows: DTGVSQNPRHKITKRGQNVTFRCDPISEHNRLYWYRQTLGQGPEFLTYFQNEAQLEKSRLLSDRFSAERPKGSFSTLEIQRTEQGDSAMYLCASSTGTGYNEQFFGPGTRLTVL.

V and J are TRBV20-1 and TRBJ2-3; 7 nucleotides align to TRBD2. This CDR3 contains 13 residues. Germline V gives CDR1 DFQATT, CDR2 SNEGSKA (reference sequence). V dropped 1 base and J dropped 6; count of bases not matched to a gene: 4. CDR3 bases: TGCAGTGCTAGAGGCGGGGGTTGGGATACGCAGTATTTT. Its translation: CSARGGGWDTQYF.

CDR3 DNA sequence: TGCAGCGTTACCCACAGGGGCACAGATACGCAGTATTTT. Protein sequence: CSVTHRGTDTQYF. The chain carries TRBV29-1 and TRBJ2-3, with D perhaps TRBD1 (6 bases). CDR1 SQVTM and CDR2 ANQGSEA come from the germline V gene. V lost 5 bases to trimming and J lost 1 base, with 10 bases between them. The CDR3 is 13 amino acids.